These T cell receptor beta chains were read from a single sample in a study of Graves' ophthalmopathy and Graves' hyperthyroidism. TCRdb used MiXCR to reprocess the multiplex PCR reads, holding one entry per CDR3 protein. This sample has 620,000 or so distinct CDR3 sequences, with about 20% found just once. Sequenced: peripheral blood. These receptor sequences come from a woman aged 18-29 years with stable Graves' hyperthyroidism. Some clones in this sample may be carry-over from other donors' samples. Both conserved end residues are part of each CDR3. D genes are given only for firm matches. Not all rows give a size; the values are once, few, many and, for expanded clones, a class.

d_call j_call clone_size v_call cdr3_nt cdr3_aa
. TRBJ2-7 many TRBV18 TGTGCCAGCTCACCCCGAGGGGATTCCTACGAGCAGTACTTC CASSPRGDSYEQYF
TRBD1 TRBJ1-1 many TRBV28 TGTGCCAGCAGTTTACGCAGGGGGCACCTAGAAGCTTTCTTT CASSLRRGHLEAFF
. TRBJ1-1 many TRBV29-1 TGCAGCGTTGAATCGCAGGGATTTACTGAAGCTTTCTTT CSVESQGFTEAFF
. TRBJ1-5 . TRBV5-5 TGTGCCAGCAGCTTGGGGGCCGGGTGGCATCAGCCCCAGCATTTT CASSLGAGWHQPQHF
TRBD1 TRBJ1-6 many TRBV10-3 TGTGCCATCAGTGAGCAGGGGGCTGATAATTCACCCCTCCACTTT CAISEQGADNSPLHF
. TRBJ2-5 many TRBV18 TGTGCCAGCTCACCATTCTCAACGGCTCAAGAGACCCAGTACTTC CASSPFSTAQETQYF
. TRBJ1-1 . TRBV9 TGTGCCAGCAGCGCCAGTCCCGTGGGGAAGGAAGCTTTCTTT CASSASPVGKEAFF
TRBD1 TRBJ1-5 . TRBV4-1 TGCGCCAGCAGCCAAGATCAAGGACAGGCGAGGAATCAGCCCCAGCATTTT CASSQDQGQARNQPQHF
TRBD1 TRBJ1-5 many TRBV28 TGTGCCAGCAGTCTGTGGACAGGGGAGGATCAGCCCCAGCATTTT CASSLWTGEDQPQHF
. TRBJ2-7 many TRBV7-2 TGTGCCAGCAGACGCGACCCGTCTACTTCCTACGAGCAGTACTTC CASRRDPSTSYEQYF
. TRBJ2-7 many TRBV20-1 TGCAGTGCTAGAGTTGGCGGCAGGAAGAGCTCCTACGAGCAGTACTTC CSARVGGRKSSYEQYF
TRBD1 TRBJ1-1 many TRBV6-2/TRBV6-3 TGTGCCAGCAGTACCCGGACAGGAAGCACTGAAGCTTTCTTT CASSTRTGSTEAFF
TRBD1 TRBJ2-5 few TRBV18 TGTGCCAGCTCACCACCCGGGACAGGGGTACAAGAGACCCAGTACTTC CASSPPGTGVQETQYF
. TRBJ2-5 many TRBV9 TGTGCCAGCAGCGCCTCCCCAGGGCAAGAGACCCAGTACTTC CASSASPGQETQYF
. TRBJ2-5 . TRBV2 TGTGCCAGCGGGCAGGGGGAGACCCAGTACTTC CASGQGETQYF
. TRBJ1-1 few TRBV3-1 TGTGCCAGCAGCCACGAGGGCCCGCCCACTGAAGCTTTCTTT CASSHEGPPTEAFF
. TRBJ2-5 many TRBV2 TGTGCCAGCAGTGAAGACGGTGAGACCCAGTACTTC CASSEDGETQYF
. TRBJ1-1 many TRBV18 TGTGCCAGCACCCGCTCAGGGAACACTGAAGCTTTCTTT CASTRSGNTEAFF
. TRBJ1-2 . TRBV6-5 TGTGCCAGCAGGTACAGGGAGAACTATGGCTACACCTTC CASRYRENYGYTF
. TRBJ2-6 few TRBV27 TGTGCCAGCAGTTACAGGGATCCTGGGGCCAACGTCCTGACTTTC CASSYRDPGANVLTF
. TRBJ2-3 once TRBV6-1 TGTGCCAGCAGAGACAGGTCCCGCACAGATACGCAGTATTTT CASRDRSRTDTQYF
. TRBJ2-2 many TRBV19 TGTGCCACTACCTTCGGGCCGAGCACCGGGGAGCTGTTTTTT CATTFGPSTGELFF
. TRBJ1-2 many TRBV7-8 TGTGCCAGCAGTCCCGCGCGATTCTCCAACTATGGCTACACCTTC CASSPARFSNYGYTF
TRBD1 TRBJ1-1 many TRBV5-1 TGCGCCAGCAGCTCTACAGGGGTTGCGAACACTGAAGCTTTCTTT CASSSTGVANTEAFF
TRBD1 TRBJ1-5 few TRBV6-2/TRBV6-3 TGTGCCAGCAGCCCGAGATTGACAGGGAAGTGGGATAGCAATCAGCCCCAGCATTTT CASSPRLTGKWDSNQPQHF
. TRBJ2-7 few TRBV9 TGTGCCAGCAGCGTAGAAGGCCTAACCTCCTACGAGCAGTACTTC CASSVEGLTSYEQYF
. TRBJ1-1 . TRBV6-1 TGTGCCAGCAGCAACCGTCACACGGGCGGGGCTGAAGCTTTCTTT CASSNRHTGGAEAFF
TRBD1 TRBJ2-7 few TRBV18 TGTGCCAGCTCAAACGATAGACAGGGCTCGGAGCAGTACTTC CASSNDRQGSEQYF
. TRBJ2-5 many TRBV25-1 TGTGCCAGCAGTGAAGTTTTGCGCTCGGGGCCGACCCAGTACTTC CASSEVLRSGPTQYF
. TRBJ2-4 many TRBV12-3/TRBV12-4 TGTGCCAGCAGTAATAGTCGCGGTGCGAAAAACATTAAGTACTTC CASSNSRGAKNIKYF
TRBD1 TRBJ2-5 . TRBV6-5 TGTGCCAGCAGTTCTACGGACAGGGGAGCAGAGACCCAGTACTTC CASSSTDRGAETQYF
. TRBJ2-7 many TRBV6-5 TGTGCCAGCACGGGCGGCCTTGCCTCCTACGAGCAGTACTTC CASTGGLASYEQYF
. TRBJ1-1 many TRBV30 TGTGCCTGGAGGACAGGATTGGAAGTCTCTGAAGCTTTCTTT CAWRTGLEVSEAFF
. TRBJ2-1 . TRBV24-1 TGTGCCACCAGTGATTTCAAAGCGGACCAATACAATGAGCAGTTCTTC CATSDFKADQYNEQFF
TRBD2 TRBJ2-5 many TRBV20-1 TGCAGTGCGATAGCGGGGGGGTACCAAGAGACCCAGTACTTC CSAIAGGYQETQYF
TRBD1 TRBJ2-7 . TRBV19 TGTGCCAGTAGTATAGGTCTGAGACAGGGGGCTTCCTACGAGCAGTACTTC CASSIGLRQGASYEQYF
TRBD1 TRBJ2-7 many TRBV6-1 TGTGCCAGCAGTGATGAACCGGGACAGGGGGCAAAGGAGCAGTACTTC CASSDEPGQGAKEQYF
TRBD1 TRBJ1-3 many TRBV6-4 TGTGCCAGCACCGGGACAGGGTTATTCCCCTCTGGAAACACCATATATTTT CASTGTGLFPSGNTIYF
. TRBJ2-5 many TRBV6-1 TGTGCCAGCAGTGAAGTGAGGACCAGGGGAGGGGAGACCCAGTACTTC CASSEVRTRGGETQYF
. TRBJ2-7 many TRBV7-8 TGTGCCAGCAGCCCAGTCGCGGATGGCGAGCAGTACTTC CASSPVADGEQYF
. TRBJ2-2 . TRBV20-1 TGCAGTGCTAGGTGGCGGGGTGGCACCGGGGAGCTGTTTTTT CSARWRGGTGELFF
TRBD1 TRBJ1-4 . TRBV6-1 TGTGCCAGCAGTGAAGATACCGGGACAGGAGATGAAAAACTGTTTTTT CASSEDTGTGDEKLFF
. TRBJ1-1 many TRBV5-1 TGCGCCAGCAGCCCCAGTCCCAGACTTAACACTGAAGCTTTCTTT CASSPSPRLNTEAFF
. TRBJ2-2 many TRBV12-3/TRBV12-4 TGTGCCAGCAGTTTAAGCGTGAGAGGGGAGCTGTTTTTT CASSLSVRGELFF
. TRBJ1-2 few TRBV2 TGTGCCAGCAGTGAAGGGAGGACTTATAATCACTATGGCTACACCTTC CASSEGRTYNHYGYTF
. TRBJ2-2 few TRBV6-2/TRBV6-3 TGTGCCAGCATCACATACACCGGGGAGCTGTTTTTT CASITYTGELFF
. TRBJ2-7 many TRBV13 TGTGCCAGCAGCACAACCGAGACTAGTAAATCCTACGAGCAGTACTTC CASSTTETSKSYEQYF
TRBD1 TRBJ1-6 . TRBV12-3/TRBV12-4 TGTGCCGGCAGCTCGACAGGGTCCTATCATTCACCCCTCCACTTT CAGSSTGSYHSPLHF
TRBD2 TRBJ2-1 . TRBV2 TGTGCCAGCAGTGGGGGGACTAGTGGCAATGAGCAGTTCTTC CASSGGTSGNEQFF
TRBD1 TRBJ1-2 many TRBV27 TGTGCCAGCAGTCCGCCGGGACAGGGTAGATATGGCTACACCTTC CASSPPGQGRYGYTF
. TRBJ2-2 many TRBV6-2/TRBV6-3 TGTGCCAGCTACCACAGGGTTGGCGGGGAGCTGTTTTTT CASYHRVGGELFF
. TRBJ2-7 . TRBV9 TGTGCCAGCAGCGAAGCTGCGGATTACGAGCAGTACTTC CASSEAADYEQYF
. TRBJ1-5 . TRBV6-2/TRBV6-3 TGTGCCAGCAGTGCGCCGGGACGGGGAAATCAGCCCCAGCATTTT CASSAPGRGNQPQHF
. TRBJ2-7 many TRBV27 TGTGCCAGCAGTTTCGGCGAGGGGGCCTACGAGCAGTACTTC CASSFGEGAYEQYF
TRBD1 TRBJ1-1 . TRBV30 TGTGCCTGGAGGGGACAGGGGATGACTGAAGCTTTCTTT CAWRGQGMTEAFF
. TRBJ2-5 . TRBV20-1 TGCAGTGCTAGCAGAACGGGACTGAGCGAGACCCAGTACTTC CSASRTGLSETQYF
TRBD1 TRBJ1-1 . TRBV5-1 TGCGCCAGCAGCTACAAGACAGGGACAAACACTGAAGCTTTCTTT CASSYKTGTNTEAFF
. TRBJ1-3 many TRBV4-2 TGTGCCAGCAGCCAAGAAACATCGAGCTCTGGAAACACCATATATTTT CASSQETSSSGNTIYF